Listed here are 6 T cell receptor beta chains from one sample, sequenced in a study of T cell responses to AZD1222 COVID-19 vaccine. Measured with immunoSEQ multiplex PCR; TCRdb has only the in-frame clones, and not every one. The sample has about 150,000 clones, about 90% seen once. The source was peripheral blood, collected 28 days after the second AZD1222 dose. These receptors were obtained from an adult who received the AZD1222 COVID-19 vaccine.

The rearrangement links TRBV4-3 to TRBJ2-1; TRBD2 matches 9 bases. The CDR3 is 14 residues long. Trimming at V came to 0 bases and at J to 11 bases, leaving 5 bases not matched to a gene. CDR1 is LGHNA, CDR2 YSLEER, per germline. The CDR3 region has the DNA TGCGCCAGCAGCCAAGATAGGCGGGAGGGAAAGCAGTTCTTC. Translated, it gives CASSQDRREGKQFF.

This chain uses TRBV7-2 with TRBJ2-3, with 10 bases that match TRBD2. Per the germline V gene, CDR1 is SGHTA and CDR2 is FQGNSA. V shed 0 bases and J 6 bases; nucleotides not matched to a gene: 6. The CDR3 runs 16 residues. CDR3 in amino acids: CASSLAAGGPVDTQYF. CDR3 nucleotide sequence: TGTGCCAGCAGCTTAGCAGCGGGAGGGCCCGTGGATACGCAGTATTTT.

The chain joins TRBV3-1 (or the pseudogene TRBV3-2) to TRBJ1-2; perhaps TRBD1 as D (5 bases). Looked up from germline, CDR1 is LGHDT and CDR2 is YNNKEL (reference sequence). This CDR3 has 14 residues. Trimming pared 1 base from V and 1 base from J, leaving 7 bases between. CDR3 nucleotides: TGTGCCAGCAGCCAAGGGGGGGGTAACTATGGCTACACCTTC. It is translated as CASSQGGGNYGYTF.

This clone showed up just a few times. J is TRBJ1-5 and V is TRBV28; no clear D gene. V was cut by 6 bases and J by 7 bases, with 10 bases left in between. Germline CDR1 MDHEN, CDR2 SYDVKM. CDR3 length: 12 amino acids. The chain's CDR3 is CASRTPMQPQHF. In nucleotides, the CDR3 is TGTGCCAGCAGAACACCGATGCAGCCCCAGCATTTT.

The V call is TRBV28, the J call TRBJ1-5; TRBD1 is a possible D gene (6 bases). Germline CDR1 is MDHEN and CDR2 is SYDVKM. Trimming stripped 5 bases from V and 3 bases from J, with 20 bases between. The CDR3 contains 17 residues. The CDR3, as DNA: TGTGCCAGCAGTCTTACCAGCGGCAGGGGTACCAATCAGCCCCAGCATTTT. Its protein is CASSLTSGRGTNQPQHF. The variable domain in full, completed from reference TRBV28 and TRBJ1-5, reads DVKVTQSSRYLVKRTGEKVFLECVQDMDHENMFWYRQDPGLGLRLIYFSYDVKMKEKGDIPEGYSVSREKKERFSLILESASTNQTSMYLCASSLTSGRGTNQPQHFGDGTRLSIL.

CDR3 in DNA: TGTGCCAGCAGTCGCGGGGGCCTGAACATTCAGTACTTC. It is translated as CASSRGGLNIQYF. The V and J genes are TRBV6-2 or TRBV6-3 and TRBJ2-4; TRBD2 is a possible D gene (7 bases). The CDR3 spans 13 residues. Per the germline V gene, CDR1 is MNHEY and CDR2 is SVGEGT. With 5 bases removed from V and 7 bases from J, the gap between germline ends came to 12 bases.